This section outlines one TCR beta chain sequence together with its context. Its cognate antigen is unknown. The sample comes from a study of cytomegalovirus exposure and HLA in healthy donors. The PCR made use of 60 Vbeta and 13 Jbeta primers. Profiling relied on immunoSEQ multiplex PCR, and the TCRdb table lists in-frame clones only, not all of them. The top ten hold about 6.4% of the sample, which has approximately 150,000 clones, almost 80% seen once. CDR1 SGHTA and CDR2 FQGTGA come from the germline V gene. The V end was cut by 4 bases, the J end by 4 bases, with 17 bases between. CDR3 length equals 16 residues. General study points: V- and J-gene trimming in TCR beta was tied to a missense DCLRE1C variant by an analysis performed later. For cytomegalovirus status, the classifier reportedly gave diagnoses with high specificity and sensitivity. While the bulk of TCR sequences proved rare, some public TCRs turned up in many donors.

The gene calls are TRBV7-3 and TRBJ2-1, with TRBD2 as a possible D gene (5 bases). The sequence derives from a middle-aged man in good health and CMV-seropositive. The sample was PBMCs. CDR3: CASSYNREGPYNEQFF. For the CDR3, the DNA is TGTGCCAGCAGCTACAACCGAGAGGGTCCTTACAATGAGCAGTTCTTC. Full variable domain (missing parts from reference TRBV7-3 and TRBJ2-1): GAGVSQTPSNKVTEKGKYVELRCDPISGHTALYWYRQSLGQGPEFLIYFQGTGAADDSGLPNDRFFAVRPEGSVSTLKIQRTERGDSAVYLCASSYNREGPYNEQFFGPGTRLTVL.